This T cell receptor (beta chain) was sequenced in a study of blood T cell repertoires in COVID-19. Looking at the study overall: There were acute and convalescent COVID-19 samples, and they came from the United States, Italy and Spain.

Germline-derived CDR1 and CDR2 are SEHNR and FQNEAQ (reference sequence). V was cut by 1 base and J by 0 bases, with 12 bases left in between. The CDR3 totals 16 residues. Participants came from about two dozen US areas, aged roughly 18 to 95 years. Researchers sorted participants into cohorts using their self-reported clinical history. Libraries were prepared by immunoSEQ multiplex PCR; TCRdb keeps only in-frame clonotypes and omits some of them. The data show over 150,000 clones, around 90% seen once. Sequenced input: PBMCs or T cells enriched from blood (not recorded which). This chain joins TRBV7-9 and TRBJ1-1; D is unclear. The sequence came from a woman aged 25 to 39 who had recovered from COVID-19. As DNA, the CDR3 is TGTGCCAGCAGCTTAGATTGGCCCCAGTTGAACACTGAAGCTTTCTTT. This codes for CASSLDWPQLNTEAFF.